These 6 T cell receptor beta chains came from one sample sequenced in a study of metastatic and nonmetastatic thyroid tumors. TCRdb re-analyzed the PCR reads through MiXCR. This sample has some 7,400 clones, with 25% to 35% found just once. Each patient came to thyroid surgery without any prior treatment (of any kind). Source material: adjacent normal tissue. These receptor sequences come from a male donor with papillary thyroid cancer or a benign thyroid nodule (not recorded which). Some clones in this sample may be carry-over from other donors' samples.

In this sample, this clone turned up a few times. Given a much more abundant clone one base away, this may be a read error. At the DNA level, this CDR3 is encoded by other sequences in the same sample as well. The chain couples TRBV18 to TRBJ2-3, with 9 bases lining up with TRBD1. The CDR3 covers 16 residues. Per the germline V gene, CDR1 is KGHSH and CDR2 is LQKENI. J gave up 6 bases and V 4 bases, and 11 bases lay outside the gene matches. As DNA, the CDR3 is TGTGCCAGCTCACTACGACAGGGGGTCGGGACTGATACGCAGTATTTT. Protein sequence: CASSLRQGVGTDTQYF.

By share of the sample, this clone is large. This chain links TRBV27 with TRBJ1-2; 9 bases line up with TRBD1. The CDR3 has 13 residues. V dropped 3 bases and J dropped 7; count of bases not matched to a gene: 3. Germline CDR1 and CDR2: MNHEY and SMNVEV (reference sequence). CDR3 sequence (DNA): TGTGCCAGCAGTTTTTGGACAGGGGTTGGCTACACCTTC. As protein: CASSFWTGVGYTF.

The V call is TRBV6-1, the J call TRBJ2-1, with 10 nucleotides matching TRBD2. This CDR3 region has 16 residues. Unmatched junction bases numbered 8, after V lost 4 bases and J lost 5 bases. Per germline, CDR1 MNHNS and CDR2 SASEGT. The CDR3 loop reads CASSASSGSYNNEQFF. In DNA, the CDR3 is TGTGCCAGCAGTGCTTCTAGCGGGAGTTATAACAATGAGCAGTTCTTC.

With regard to this clone: A junction boundary mismatches the germline segment, possibly from a read error. V usage is TRBV27 and J usage is TRBJ2-2; unclear D gene. This CDR3 has 13 amino acids. The germline CDR1 and CDR2 sequences are MNHEY and SMNVEV (reference sequence). CDR3 loop: CVNSVDWSGELFF. The CDR3 nucleotides read TGTGTCAACAGTGTCGATTGGTCCGGTGAGCTGTTTTTT.

This clone was seen ten or more times. This chain connects TRBV9 to TRBJ2-7, with D maybe TRBD1 (5 bases). Germline CDR1 SGDLS, CDR2 YYNGEE. The CDR3 spans 17 residues. V lost 7 bases, J lost 7 bases, and 30 bases lay in between. The CDR3 bases are TGTGCCAGCCAGGCTCGACAGTTCGTGAGACCTCGCCGGGAGCAGTACTTC. Protein: CASQARQFVRPRREQYF.

This clone occurred a few times. The chain is built from TRBV9 and TRBJ2-7; 9 bases line up with TRBD1. J gave up 1 base and V 2 bases, and 4 bases lay outside the gene matches. The length of the CDR3 is 15 residues. Germline V gene data show CDR1 as SGDLS and CDR2 as YYNGEE. The CDR3 reads CASSVEGQGSYEQYF. The CDR3, as DNA: TGTGCCAGCAGCGTTGAAGGACAGGGGTCCTACGAGCAGTACTTC.